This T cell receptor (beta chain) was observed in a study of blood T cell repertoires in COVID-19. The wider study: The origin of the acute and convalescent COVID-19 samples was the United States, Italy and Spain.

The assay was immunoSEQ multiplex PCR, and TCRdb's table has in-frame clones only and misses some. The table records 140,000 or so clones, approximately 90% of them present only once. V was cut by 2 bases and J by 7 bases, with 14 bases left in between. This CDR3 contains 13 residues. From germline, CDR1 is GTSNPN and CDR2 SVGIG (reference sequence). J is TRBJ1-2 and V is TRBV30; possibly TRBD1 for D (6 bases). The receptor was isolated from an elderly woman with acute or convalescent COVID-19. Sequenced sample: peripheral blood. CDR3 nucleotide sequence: TGTGCCTGGAGTTCTCCGGGACAAGGTGGCTACACCTTC. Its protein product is CAWSSPGQGGYTF.